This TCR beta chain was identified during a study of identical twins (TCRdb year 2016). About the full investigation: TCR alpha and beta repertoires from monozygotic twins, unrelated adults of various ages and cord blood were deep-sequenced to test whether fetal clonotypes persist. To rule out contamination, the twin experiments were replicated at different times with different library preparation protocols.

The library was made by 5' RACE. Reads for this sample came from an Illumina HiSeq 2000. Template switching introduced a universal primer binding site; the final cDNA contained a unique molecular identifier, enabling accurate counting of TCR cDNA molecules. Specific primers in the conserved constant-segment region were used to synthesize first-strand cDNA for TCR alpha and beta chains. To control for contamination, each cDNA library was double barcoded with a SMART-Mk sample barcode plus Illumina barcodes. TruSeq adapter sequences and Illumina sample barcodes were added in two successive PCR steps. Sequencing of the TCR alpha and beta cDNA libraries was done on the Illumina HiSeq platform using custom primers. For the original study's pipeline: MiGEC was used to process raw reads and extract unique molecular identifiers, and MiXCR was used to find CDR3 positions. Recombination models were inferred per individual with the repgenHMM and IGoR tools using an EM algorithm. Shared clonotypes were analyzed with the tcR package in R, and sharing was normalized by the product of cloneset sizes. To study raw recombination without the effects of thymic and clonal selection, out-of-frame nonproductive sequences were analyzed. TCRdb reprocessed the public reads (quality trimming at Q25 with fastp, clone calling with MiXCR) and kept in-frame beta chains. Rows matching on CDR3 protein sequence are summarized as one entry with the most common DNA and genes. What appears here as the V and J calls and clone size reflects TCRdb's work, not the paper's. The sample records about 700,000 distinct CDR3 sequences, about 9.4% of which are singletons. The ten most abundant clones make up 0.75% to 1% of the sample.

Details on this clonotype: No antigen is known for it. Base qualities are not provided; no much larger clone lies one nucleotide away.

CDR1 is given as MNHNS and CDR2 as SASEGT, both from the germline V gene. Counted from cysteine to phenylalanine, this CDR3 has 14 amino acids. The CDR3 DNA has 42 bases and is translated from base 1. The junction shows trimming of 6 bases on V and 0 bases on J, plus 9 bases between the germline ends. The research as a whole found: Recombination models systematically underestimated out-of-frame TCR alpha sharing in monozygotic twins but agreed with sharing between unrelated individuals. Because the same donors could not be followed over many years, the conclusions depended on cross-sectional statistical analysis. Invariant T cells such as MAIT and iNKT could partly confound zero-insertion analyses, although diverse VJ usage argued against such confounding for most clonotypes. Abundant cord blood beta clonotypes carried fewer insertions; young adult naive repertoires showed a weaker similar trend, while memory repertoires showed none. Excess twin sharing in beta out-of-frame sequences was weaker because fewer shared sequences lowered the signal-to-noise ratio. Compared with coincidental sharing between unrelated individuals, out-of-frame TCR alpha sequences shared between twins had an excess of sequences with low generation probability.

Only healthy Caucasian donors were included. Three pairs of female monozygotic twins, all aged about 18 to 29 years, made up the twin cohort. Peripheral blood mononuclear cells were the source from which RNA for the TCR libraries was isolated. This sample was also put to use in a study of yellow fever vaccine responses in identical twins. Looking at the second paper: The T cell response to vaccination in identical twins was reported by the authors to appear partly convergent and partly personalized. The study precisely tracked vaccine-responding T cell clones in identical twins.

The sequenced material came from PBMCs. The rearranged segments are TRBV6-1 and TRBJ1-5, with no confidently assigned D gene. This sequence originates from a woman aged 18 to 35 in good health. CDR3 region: CASSQGFSNQPQHF. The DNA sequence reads TGTGCCAGCAGCCAAGGGTTTAGCAATCAGCCCCAGCATTTT.